The rows below give T cell receptor beta chains drawn from one sample of a study of T cells in Graves' hyperthyroidism and ophthalmopathy. Via MiXCR, TCRdb re-called the multiplex PCR reads, giving one row per CDR3 protein. The table has fewer than 700,000 distinct CDR3 sequences, roughly 15% seen once; the top ten hold 3.8%. Sequenced input: blood. These receptors all come from a woman in her twenties or thirties with Graves' hyperthyroidism. The CDR3 runs from the conserved cysteine through the conserved F or W. The order of the fields is clone size, D gene, V gene, J gene, CDR3 DNA, CDR3 protein. The D gene is left open where the match is weak. Rows give clone size only sometimes, using once, few, many, or a class for an expanded clone.

>many|.|TRBV28|TRBJ1-1
TGTGCCAGCAGAAAACATTCAGGAGGGCGGACCACTGAAGCTTTCTTT
CASRKHSGGRTTEAFF
>many|TRBD2|TRBV28|TRBJ2-1
TGTGCCAGCAGTTTCGGTGGCGGGGGGTACAATGAGCAGTTCTTC
CASSFGGGGYNEQFF
>.|.|TRBV7-2|TRBJ1-4
TGTGCCAGCAGCCGGGACACTTACACTTTAGATGAAAAACTGTTTTTT
CASSRDTYTLDEKLFF
>.|.|TRBV20-1|TRBJ1-2
TGCAGTGTGAGGGCAGGGTTCGGCTACACCTTC
CSVRAGFGYTF
>.|.|TRBV10-1|TRBJ2-3
TGCGCCAGCAGTGCGCAGGATGCTTTAAGCACAGATACGCAGTATTTT
CASSAQDALSTDTQYF
>many|TRBD2|TRBV12-3/TRBV12-4|TRBJ2-2
TGTGCCAGCAGTCCGACTAGCGGGAGGAATACCGGGGAGCTGTTTTTT
CASSPTSGRNTGELFF
>few|TRBD2|TRBV15|TRBJ2-7
TGTGCCACCAGCTCCGGACTAGCGGGATCAGGGACCTACGAGCAGTACTTC
CATSSGLAGSGTYEQYF
>.|.|TRBV7-9|TRBJ2-1
TGTGCCAGCAGCTTAGCCGGCCGGGCCCCCTCCTACAATGAGCAGTTCTTC
CASSLAGRAPSYNEQFF
>.|.|TRBV5-4|TRBJ1-5
TGTGCCAGCAGCTTGGGCAGCGAACAGGATCGGCCCCAGCATTTT
CASSLGSEQDRPQHF
>.|.|TRBV27|TRBJ2-7
TGTGCCAGCAGTAAGGGGGATTTTTCCTACGAGCAGTACTTC
CASSKGDFSYEQYF
>many|.|TRBV12-3/TRBV12-4|TRBJ2-7
TGTGCCAGCAGGGGGGCGGGACACCCCTCCTACGAGCAGTACTTC
CASRGAGHPSYEQYF
>once|.|TRBV5-1|TRBJ1-2
TGCGCCAGCAGCTTTCAGGTGAACTATGGCTACACCTTC
CASSFQVNYGYTF
>many|TRBD1|TRBV6-1|TRBJ1-3
TGTGCCAGCAAGAGAGACAGGGGGACCTCTGGAAACACCATATATTTT
CASKRDRGTSGNTIYF
>many|.|TRBV18|TRBJ2-7
TGTGCCAGCTCACCGCTCCGGGACGGATCCTACGAGCAGTACTTC
CASSPLRDGSYEQYF
>.|TRBD1|TRBV13|TRBJ2-1
TGTGCCAGCAGCTTAGCCACAGGGGAGAGGTACAATGAGCAGTTCTTC
CASSLATGERYNEQFF
>few|TRBD1|TRBV13|TRBJ2-5
TGTGCCAGCAGCTTAGGGGGACAGGGGCGAGAGACCCAGTACTTC
CASSLGGQGRETQYF
>many|TRBD2|TRBV29-1|TRBJ2-2
TGCAGCGCTAAGGGCCTAGCGGGAGGGGACACCGGGGAGCTGTTTTTT
CSAKGLAGGDTGELFF
>few|.|TRBV7-3|TRBJ2-2
TGTGCCAGCAGCTTGCTGGGGGGTACTCCCGGGGAGCTGTTTTTT
CASSLLGGTPGELFF
>many|.|TRBV2|TRBJ2-3
TGTGCCAGCAGTGACCCTAGGAGGGGCACAGATACGCAGTATTTT
CASSDPRRGTDTQYF
>many|.|TRBV11-2|TRBJ1-5
TGTGCCAGCAGCTTAGGCAGGGACAATCAGCCCCAGCATTTT
CASSLGRDNQPQHF
>few|.|TRBV19|TRBJ2-5
TGTGCCAGTAGTAGTCACTTCGAGGTGGCCCGGGAGACCCAGTACTTC
CASSSHFEVARETQYF
>.|.|TRBV20-1|TRBJ1-1
TGCAGTGCCAGGACCCCCACGGAGGCTTTCTTT
CSARTPTEAFF
>.|TRBD1|TRBV3-1|TRBJ2-3
TGTGCCAGCAGCTCTCGACAGGGGGACAACACAGATACGCAGTATTTT
CASSSRQGDNTDTQYF
>few|.|TRBV5-4|TRBJ2-5
TGTGCCAGCAGCGCGGACTACGTTGGGGGGACCCAGTACTTC
CASSADYVGGTQYF
>many|TRBD1|TRBV7-2|TRBJ2-5
TGTGCCAGCAGCTCCACGACAGGGGGCATAAAGACCCAGTACTTC
CASSSTTGGIKTQYF
>few|.|TRBV19|TRBJ1-1
TGTGCCAGTAGTCCCTCCTCCGAGACTGAAGCTTTCTTT
CASSPSSETEAFF
>many|TRBD1|TRBV7-3|TRBJ2-7
TGTGCCAGCAGCTCGGGACAGGAAGGCTACGAGCAGTACTTC
CASSSGQEGYEQYF
>.|TRBD2|TRBV28|TRBJ2-1
TGTGCCAGCAGCAAAGGACTAGCGGGAGGGCCGAGGAATGAGCAGTTCTTC
CASSKGLAGGPRNEQFF
>many|.|TRBV5-1|TRBJ1-1
TGCGCCAGCAGTATACAGCTAGGGTACACTGAAGCTTTCTTT
CASSIQLGYTEAFF
>.|TRBD2|TRBV20-1|TRBJ2-1
TGCAGTGCTAGAGATCCCGAGGCTAGCGGGAATTACAATGAGCAGTTCTTC
CSARDPEASGNYNEQFF
>.|.|TRBV28|TRBJ2-7
TGTGCCAGCAGTTTAACTGCCTGGGGCTACGAGCAGTACTTC
CASSLTAWGYEQYF
>many|TRBD2|TRBV6-1|TRBJ2-2
TGTGCCAGCAGTGGGACTAGCGGGAGTTGGACCGGGGAGCTGTTTTTT
CASSGTSGSWTGELFF
>many|.|TRBV11-3|TRBJ2-2
TGTGCCAGCAGCCCACAATTATACACCGGGGAGCTGTTTTTT
CASSPQLYTGELFF
>many|.|TRBV5-8|TRBJ2-7
TGTGCCAGCAGCTTGTCGGCAGACAATTACGAGCAGTACTTC
CASSLSADNYEQYF
>few|TRBD1|TRBV6-1|TRBJ1-5
TGTGCCAGCAGCCGAGGACAGGGGGGAGATCAGCCCCAGCATTTT
CASSRGQGGDQPQHF
>many|.|TRBV27|TRBJ2-1
TGTGCCAGCAGTTCCCCTAGCTTCTACAATGAGCAGTTCTTC
CASSSPSFYNEQFF
>.|.|TRBV10-3|TRBJ2-3
TGTGCCACCAGGACCCGGGACTCATACACAGATACGCAGTATTTT
CATRTRDSYTDTQYF
>many|.|TRBV24-1|TRBJ2-6
TGTGCCACCAGTGACCACTCTGGGGCCAACGTCCTGACTTTC
CATSDHSGANVLTF
>.|.|TRBV6-1|TRBJ2-1
TGTGCCAGCAGTGCCGGACAGCTTTACTACAATGAGCAGTTCTTC
CASSAGQLYYNEQFF
>.|TRBD2|TRBV19|TRBJ2-2
TGTGCCAGTAGGACTGGACTAGCGGGGACCGGGGAGCTGTTTTTT
CASRTGLAGTGELFF
>many|.|TRBV5-1|TRBJ2-3
TGCGCCAGCAAGACAGATACTAGCACAGATACGCAGTATTTT
CASKTDTSTDTQYF
>many|TRBD1|TRBV6-5|TRBJ2-7
TGTGCCAGCAGTTACTCCAGGGACAGGGCCACCGGCAGCTACGAGCAGTACTTC
CASSYSRDRATGSYEQYF
>many|.|TRBV28|TRBJ2-5
TGTGCCAGCAGTTTCAGTTTCCAAGAGACCCAGTACTTC
CASSFSFQETQYF
>many|.|TRBV30|TRBJ1-1
TGTGCCTGGAGTGTGAGTGGGGTTACTGAAGCTTTCTTT
CAWSVSGVTEAFF
>many|.|TRBV13|TRBJ2-2
TGTGCCAGCAGCTTCATGGGGACAGGGGAGCTGTTTTTT
CASSFMGTGELFF
>.|TRBD1|TRBV7-2|TRBJ2-7
TGCGCCAGCAGCCAACCGGGACAGACTTACGAGCAGTACTTC
CASSQPGQTYEQYF
>few|.|TRBV15|TRBJ1-5
TGTGCCACCAGCAGAGTGGAGTTCGATCAGCCCCAGCATTTT
CATSRVEFDQPQHF
>few|.|TRBV3-1|TRBJ2-5
TGTGCCAGCTCAAGCCCCTCCCAAGAGACCCAGTACTTC
CASSSPSQETQYF
>few|.|TRBV10-3|TRBJ2-1
TGTGCCATTTCTATTGGACAACTCAATGAGCAGTTCTTC
CAISIGQLNEQFF
>.|.|TRBV30|TRBJ1-2
TGTGCCTGGAGATCGGCCGGTTTGAGCTATGGCTACACCTTC
CAWRSAGLSYGYTF
>many|.|TRBV20-1|TRBJ1-5
TGCAGTGCTGGAAACAGCAATCAGCCCCAGCATTTT
CSAGNSNQPQHF
>.|.|TRBV5-5|TRBJ2-7
TGTGCCAGCAGCCTGGCCCCGGACAGCACCTACGAGCAGTACTTC
CASSLAPDSTYEQYF
>.|.|TRBV11-3|TRBJ2-7
TGTGCCAGCAGCTTGGGGGCAGGGACGGTGGGCGAGCAGTGCTTC
CASSLGAGTVGEQCF
>once|.|TRBV10-3|TRBJ2-2
TGTGCCATCAGTGGACAGCCGACGAACACCGGGGAGCCGTTTTTT
CAISGQPTNTGEPFF